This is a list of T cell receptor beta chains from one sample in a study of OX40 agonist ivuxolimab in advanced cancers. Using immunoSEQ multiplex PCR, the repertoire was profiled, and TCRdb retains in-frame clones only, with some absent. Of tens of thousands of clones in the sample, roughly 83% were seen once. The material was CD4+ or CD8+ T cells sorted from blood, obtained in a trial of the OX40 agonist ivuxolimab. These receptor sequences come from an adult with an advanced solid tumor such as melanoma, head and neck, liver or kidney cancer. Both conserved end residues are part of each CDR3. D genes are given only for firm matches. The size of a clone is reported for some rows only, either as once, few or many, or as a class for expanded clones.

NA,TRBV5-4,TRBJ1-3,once,CASSFFSGNTIYF,TGTGCCAGCAGCTTCTTCTCTGGAAACACCATATATTTT
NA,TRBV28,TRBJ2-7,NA,CASSEIWTVFTYEQYF,TGTGCCAGCAGCGAAATATGGACAGTTTTCACCTACGAGCAGTACTTC
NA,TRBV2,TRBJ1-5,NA,CATKGAGSQPQHF,TGTGCCACCAAAGGGGCAGGGAGTCAGCCCCAGCATTTT
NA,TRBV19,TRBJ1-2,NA,CASSIRQGYTF,TGTGCCAGTAGTATCCGTCAAGGCTACACCTTC
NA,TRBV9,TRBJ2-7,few,CASSVEVRGYYEQYF,TGTGCCAGCAGCGTAGAGGTCCGAGGGTACTACGAGCAGTACTTC
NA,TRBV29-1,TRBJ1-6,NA,CSVGVSYNSPLHF,TGCAGCGTTGGGGTGTCCTATAATTCACCCCTCCACTTT
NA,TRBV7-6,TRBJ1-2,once,CASSLQAFYGYTF,TGTGCCAGCAGCTTACAGGCATTCTATGGCTACACCTTC
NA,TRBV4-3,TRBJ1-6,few,CASSQVATSNSPLHF,TGCGCCAGCAGCCAAGTGGCGACAAGTAATTCACCCCTCCACTTT
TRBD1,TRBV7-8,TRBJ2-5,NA,CASSRTGVGETQYF,TGTGCCAGCAGCCGGACAGGGGTAGGCGAGACCCAGTACTTC
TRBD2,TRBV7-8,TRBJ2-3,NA,CASSRRLAGGTDTQYF,TGTGCCAGCAGCCGAAGACTAGCGGGGGGCACAGATACGCAGTATTTT
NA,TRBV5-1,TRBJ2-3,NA,CASSLDQGSTDTQYF,TGCGCCAGCAGCTTGGACCAGGGGTCTACAGATACGCAGTATTTT
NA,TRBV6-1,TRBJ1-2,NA,CASRGDLAPNYGYTF,TGTGCCAGCAGGGGGGACTTAGCGCCTAACTATGGCTACACCTTC
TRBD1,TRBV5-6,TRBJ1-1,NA,CASSLRPGQGVSAFF,TGTGCCAGCAGCCTGAGACCGGGACAGGGTGTTTCAGCTTTCTTT
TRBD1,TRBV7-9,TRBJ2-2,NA,CASSKQGSIGELFF,TGTGCCAGCAGCAAACAGGGGTCGATCGGGGAGCTGTTTTTT
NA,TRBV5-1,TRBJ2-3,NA,CASSWEGDTQYF,TGCGCCAGCAGCTGGGAAGGGGATACGCAGTATTTT
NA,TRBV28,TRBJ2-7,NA,CASSLRREQYF,TGTGCCAGCAGTTTGCGGCGGGAGCAGTACTTC